The clone carrying this T cell receptor (beta chain) has just a few counts. In the authors' workflow: Cell counts per sample came from amplifying reference gene primers. The repertoire was sequenced with immunoSEQ multiplex PCR; TCRdb's copy has only in-frame clones and lacks some. The D gene and trimming were derived from the DNA, and the V and J assignments and clone size from that table. The data contain some 240,000 clones, 80% to 90% of them singletons. The sample originates from a study of blood T cell repertoires in COVID-19. Looking at the study overall: The United States, Italy and Spain supplied acute and convalescent COVID-19 samples. PBMCs, B-cell-depleted T cells, or T cells provided the cDNA or gDNA that made up the material.

Trimming took 0 bases from V and 6 from J; bases not matched to a gene: 11. There are 18 residues in the CDR3. The germline V gene encodes CDR1 LNHNV and CDR2 YYDKDF (reference sequence). The rearrangement uses TRBV15 and TRBJ2-7, with 13 bases aligning to TRBD2. The specimen was peripheral blood. This sequence was found in a middle-aged woman who had recovered from COVID-19. CDR3 DNA: TGTGCCACCAGCAGAGATTACGCGGGACTAGCGGGACCAGGCGAGCAGTACGTC. It encodes CATSRDYAGLAGPGEQYV.